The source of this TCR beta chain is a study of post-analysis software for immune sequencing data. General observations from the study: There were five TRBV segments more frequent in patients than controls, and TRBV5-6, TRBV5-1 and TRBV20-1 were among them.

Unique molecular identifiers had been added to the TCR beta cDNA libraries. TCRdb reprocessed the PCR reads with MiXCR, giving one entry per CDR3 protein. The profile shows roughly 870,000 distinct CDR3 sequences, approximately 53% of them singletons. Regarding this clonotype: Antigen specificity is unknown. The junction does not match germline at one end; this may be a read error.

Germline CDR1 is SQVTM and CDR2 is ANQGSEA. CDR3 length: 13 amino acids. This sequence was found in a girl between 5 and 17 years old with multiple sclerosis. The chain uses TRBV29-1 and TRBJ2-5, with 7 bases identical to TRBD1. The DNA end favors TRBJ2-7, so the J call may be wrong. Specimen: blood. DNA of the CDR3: TGCAGCGTAGAAGGGACAGCAGGCTACGAGCAGTACTTC. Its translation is CSVEGTAGYEQYF.